This T cell receptor beta chain comes out of a study of shared clonotypes between healthy human individuals. Per the germline V gene, CDR1 is MNHEY and CDR2 is SVGAGI. The ends lost 1 base at V and 5 bases at J; junction bases unmatched: 9. The CDR3 runs to 16 residues. This table comes from immunoSEQ multiplex PCR, and its TCRdb copy is limited to in-frame clones, with some not included. Among a few hundred thousand clones listed, roughly 79% were seen once. Study-level results: Owing to a small donor count, the genetic and exposure-history diversity represented was limited.

With respect to this clone: What it recognizes is unknown.

Sequenced input: PBMCs. V is TRBV6-5 and J is TRBJ2-5; 8 bases match TRBD1. The source of this sequence is a woman between 35 and 50 years old in good health. Some clones in this sample may be carry-over from other donors' samples. CDR3 DNA: TGTGCCAGCAGTTACTTGCAAGACAGGGGCGGGGAGACCCAGTACTTC. It codes for CASSYLQDRGGETQYF.